This T cell receptor beta chain was observed in a study of beta chain features in type 1 diabetes. Reverse transcribing all isolated RNA meant expressed TCRB transcripts were sequenced. Approximately 3.6 million reads per sample were averaged for naive, central memory and regulatory samples. Method: immunoSEQ multiplex PCR; TCRdb's copy keeps in-frame clones and lacks some. The sample holds 200,000 to 250,000 clones; roughly 17% are singletons and the top ten take more than 0.075%. CDR1 and CDR2 from the germline V gene are LGHNA and YSLEER. The V end was cut by 4 bases, the J end by 7 bases, with 14 bases between. This CDR3 contains 15 residues. Overall study results and limits: Moderate but significant shortening of TCRB CDR3s was recorded in all four CD4+ subsets from Type 1 diabetes patients. The influence of HLA type on TCRB rearrangement stayed undetermined. The study found that naive, central memory and Treg TCRB repertoires appeared more similar in patients than in healthy donors.

Cell sorting via CD45RO/CCR7/CD25/CD127/CD95/CD27 was performed to obtain CD4+ naive, central memory, regulatory and stem cell-like memory cells. This clone showed up just a few times. Its antigen is currently unknown. This chain connects TRBV4-3 to TRBJ2-6; no clear D gene. The clonotype comes from a man younger than 45 with type 1 diabetes. Sample: naive CD4+ T cells from blood. DNA of the CDR3: TGCGCCAGCAGCCCACACCTTACAGTTGCCAACGTCCTGACTTTC. Translated: CASSPHLTVANVLTF.